This T cell receptor (beta chain) was recorded in a study of T cell responses to AZD1222 COVID-19 vaccine. Trimming pared 0 bases from V and 3 bases from J, leaving 7 bases between. This CDR3 spans 13 amino acids. CDR1 and CDR2 from the germline V gene are SGDLS and YYNGEE. Sequencing used immunoSEQ multiplex PCR; TCRdb keeps in-frame clones, though not all of them. The data show tens of thousands of clones, about 91% seen once. The receptor was isolated from an adult in good health. V is TRBV9 and J is TRBJ2-7; D ambiguous. The sample consisted of peripheral blood, taken on day 0 of AZD1222 vaccination. The CDR3 protein is CASSVAELYEQYF. The CDR3 bases are TGTGCCAGCAGCGTAGCCGAGCTCTACGAGCAGTACTTC.